This T cell receptor (beta chain) was captured in a study of glioma-infiltrating T cells. Comment on this clonotype: Its antigen is unknown. At one end the junction does not follow the germline gene, possibly because of a read error.

Findings of the study overall: Very few CDR3 sequences were shared between tissue and blood. Above-expected tissue-blood divergence occurred in all gliomas, most in low-grade ones.

TCR alpha and beta CDR3 regions were amplified from RNA using iRepertoire nested multiplex PCR. For one-step reverse transcription and amplification, roughly 95-400 ng of tissue mRNA or PBMC total RNA was used. Each CDR3 protein is one row after TCRdb ran MiXCR on the multiplex PCR reads. Of under 20,000 distinct CDR3 sequences in the sample, about 62% were seen once. The CDR3 is 14 residues long. CDR1 is DFQATT, CDR2 SNEGSKA, per germline (reference sequence). The source of this sequence is a human donor with low-grade glioma or glioblastoma, undergoing nonglioma brain surgery, or in good health (not recorded which). This chain connects TRBV20-1 to TRBJ2-7; 7 nucleotides line up with TRBD1. Sequencing was performed on glioma tissue, nonneoplastic brain tissue, or PBMCs (not recorded which). The DNA of the CDR3 is TGCAGTGGAACCACCGGGACAGAGATCTACGGGCAGTACTTC. It translates to CSGTTGTEIYGQYF.